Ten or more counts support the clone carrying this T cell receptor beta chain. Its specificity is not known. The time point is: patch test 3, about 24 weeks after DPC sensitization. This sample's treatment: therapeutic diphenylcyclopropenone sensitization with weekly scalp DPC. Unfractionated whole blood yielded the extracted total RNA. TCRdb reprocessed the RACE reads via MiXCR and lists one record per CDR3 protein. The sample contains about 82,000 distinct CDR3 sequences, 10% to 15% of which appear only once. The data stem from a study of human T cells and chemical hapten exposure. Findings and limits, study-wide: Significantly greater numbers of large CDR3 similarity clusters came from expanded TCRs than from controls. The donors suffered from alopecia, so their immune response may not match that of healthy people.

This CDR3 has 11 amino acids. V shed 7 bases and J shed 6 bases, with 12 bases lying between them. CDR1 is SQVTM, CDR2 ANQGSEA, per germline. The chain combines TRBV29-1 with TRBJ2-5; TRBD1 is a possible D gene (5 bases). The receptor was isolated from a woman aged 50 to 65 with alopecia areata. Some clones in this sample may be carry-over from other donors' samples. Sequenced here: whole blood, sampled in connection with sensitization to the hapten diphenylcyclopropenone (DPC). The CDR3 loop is CSGMGLKTQYF. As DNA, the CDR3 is TGCAGCGGAATGGGGCTTAAGACCCAGTACTTC.